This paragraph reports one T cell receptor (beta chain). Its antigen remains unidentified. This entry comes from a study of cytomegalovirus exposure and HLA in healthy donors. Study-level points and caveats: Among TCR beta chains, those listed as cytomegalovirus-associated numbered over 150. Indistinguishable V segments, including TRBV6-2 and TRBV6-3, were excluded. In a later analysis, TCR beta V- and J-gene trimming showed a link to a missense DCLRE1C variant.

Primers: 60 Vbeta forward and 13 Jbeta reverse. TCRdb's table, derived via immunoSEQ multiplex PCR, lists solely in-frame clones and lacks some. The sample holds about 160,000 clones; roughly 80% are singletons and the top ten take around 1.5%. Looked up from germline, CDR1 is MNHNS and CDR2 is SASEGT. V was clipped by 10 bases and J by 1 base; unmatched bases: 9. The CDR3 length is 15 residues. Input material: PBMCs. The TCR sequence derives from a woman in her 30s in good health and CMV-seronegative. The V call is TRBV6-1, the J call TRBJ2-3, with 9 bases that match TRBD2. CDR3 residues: CATTGGGAGTDTQYF. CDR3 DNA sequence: TGTGCCACCACGGGCGGGGGGGCCGGCACAGATACGCAGTATTTT.